What follows are 3 T cell receptor beta chains derived from one specimen sequenced in a study of STAT5B mutations in CD4+ large granular lymphocyte leukemia. The method was immunoSEQ multiplex PCR; TCRdb's version includes in-frame clones alone and lacks a portion of them. The data show roughly 34,000 clones, roughly 79% seen once. Sequencing was carried out using CD4+ T cells from blood buffy coats. These receptors were obtained from a human donor in good health.

This chain joins TRBV19 and TRBJ2-4; TRBD2 matches 7 bases. Losses at the gene ends were 2 bases for V and 2 bases for J; bases not matched to a gene: 6. This CDR3 contains 16 residues. CDR1 is LNHDA, CDR2 SQIVND, per germline (reference sequence). For the CDR3, the DNA is TGTGCCAGTAGTATACAGGCGGGAGTGACCAAAAACATTCAGTACTTC. Its protein product is CASSIQAGVTKNIQYF.

This chain links TRBV4-3 with TRBJ2-3; 9 nucleotides match TRBD2. The CDR3 covers 16 residues. V lost 3 bases, J lost 8 bases, and 12 bases stayed unmatched. CDR1 is LGHNA and CDR2 is YSLEER in the germline V gene. The CDR3 DNA reads TGCGCCAGCAGCCAGGGGAGCGGGAGGACGAGGGGTACGCAGTATTTT. Residues: CASSQGSGRTRGTQYF.

The chain has TRBV28 and TRBJ1-2; no definite D call. The V end was cut by 8 bases, the J end by 8 bases, with 18 bases between. The CDR3 totals 13 residues. CDR1 is MDHEN and CDR2 is SYDVKM in the germline V gene. The CDR3, as DNA: TGTGCCAGCTGGGAATTCGGGCGCAGGGGCTACACCTTC. Encoded protein: CASWEFGRRGYTF.